The 23 T cell receptor beta chains presented below share a single source sample, sequenced in a study of cytomegalovirus exposure and HLA in healthy donors. The PCR was carried out with 60 Vbeta primers and 13 Jbeta primers. Profiled with immunoSEQ multiplex PCR; TCRdb holds only in-frame clones, not every one. The ten top clones account for about 1.2%, within a sample of 150,000 or so clones. The sequenced material came from PBMCs. These receptor sequences come from a woman aged 60-75 years in good health and CMV-seronegative.

The chain links TRBV27 to TRBJ2-1, with TRBD1 matching 8 bases. The CDR3 is 13 amino acids. V lost 5 bases and J lost 8; bases outside the gene matches: 5. Germline CDR1 and CDR2: MNHEY and SMNVEV (reference sequence). CDR3 residues: CASSPTGDHEQFF. The CDR3 DNA is TGTGCCAGCAGTCCGACAGGGGATCATGAGCAGTTCTTC.

The chain is built from TRBV5-1 and TRBJ1-1, with no clear D. Germline V gene lookup returns CDR1 SGHRS and CDR2 YFSETQ. The CDR3 runs 13 residues. Between the trimmed V and J ends, which lost 4 bases and 5 bases, there was a span of 12 bases. CDR3 loop: CASSPFDGTEAFF. The DNA for the CDR3 is TGCGCCAGCAGCCCTTTCGACGGGACTGAAGCTTTCTTT.

The rearrangement uses TRBV6-4 and TRBJ1-4; 9 nucleotides line up with TRBD1. This CDR3 contains 14 residues. V lost 5 bases and J lost 7; bases outside the gene matches: 5. The germline gives CDR1 MRHNA, CDR2 SNTAGT. The CDR3 nucleotides read TGTGCCAGCAGTCCGACAGGGGGGGGTGAAAAACTGTTTTTT. Translated: CASSPTGGGEKLFF.

V and J are TRBV11-2 and TRBJ1-3; 9 bases match TRBD1. Germline CDR1 is SGHAT and CDR2 is FQNNGV. Trimming cost V 6 bases and J 0 bases; bases outside gene matches: 12. The CDR3 covers 18 residues. The CDR3 DNA sequence: TGTGCCAGCAGTTCGTCCCGGGACAGGGCTCCCTCTGGAAACACCATATATTTT. Translated, it gives CASSSSRDRAPSGNTIYF.

The V call is TRBV5-1, the J call TRBJ2-3, with D unresolved. Trimming removed 4 bases at V and 6 bases at J, with 15 bases between. The germline V gene has CDR1 SGHRS and CDR2 YFSETQ. This CDR3 spans 14 amino acids. CDR3 coding DNA: TGCGCCAGCAGCCCTCTAAGGAGCGAGGATACGCAGTATTTT. Its translation: CASSPLRSEDTQYF.

The chain carries TRBV2 and TRBJ2-7, with a tentative D call TRBD1 (5 bases). CDR3 length equals 13 residues. Trimming took off 8 bases at V and 7 bases at J, with 18 bases between the two ends. Germline loops: CDR1 SNHLY, CDR2 FYNNEI. The CDR3 protein is CASSTRRAEEQYF. The CDR3, as DNA: TGTGCCAGCTCCACGCGCAGGGCAGAGGAGCAGTACTTC.

The gene calls are TRBV6-5 and TRBJ1-6, with D perhaps matching TRBD1 (6 bases). The CDR3 contains 15 residues. Looked up from germline, CDR1 is MNHEY and CDR2 is SVGAGI. The V end lost 4 bases, the J end lost 10 bases, and 17 bases lay between the germline ends. Here the CDR3 reads CASSSHRVIRSPLHF. Here the CDR3 DNA reads TGTGCCAGCAGTTCCCACAGGGTTATTCGGTCACCCCTCCACTTT.

This rearrangement joins TRBV11-2 to TRBJ1-3; 7 bases map to TRBD1. Germline CDR1 reads SGHAT; CDR2 reads FQNNGV. Trimming cost V 4 bases and J 4 bases; bases outside gene matches: 4. This CDR3 has 14 residues. CDR3 in amino acids: CASSSTGYGNTIYF. In DNA form, the CDR3 reads TGTGCCAGCAGCTCGACAGGGTACGGAAACACCATATATTTT.

The chain uses TRBV9 and TRBJ2-5, with TRBD2 as a possible D gene (6 bases). V lost 1 base, J lost 4 bases, and 14 bases lay in between. CDR3 length: 15 amino acids. Germline lookup yields CDR1 SGDLS and CDR2 YYNGEE. CDR3 loop: CASSVSGLRLETQYF. The CDR3 DNA reads as TGTGCCAGCAGCGTAAGCGGGCTACGCCTAGAGACCCAGTACTTC.

The V gene is TRBV10-3, the J gene TRBJ2-1; TRBD1 agrees at 9 bases. Germline trimming cut 2 bases from V and 5 bases from J; bases unmatched to any gene: 7. CDR1 is ENHRY, CDR2 SYGVKD, per germline. This CDR3 is 16 amino acids long. CDR3: CAISESGTGKNNEQFF. For the CDR3, the DNA is TGTGCCATCAGTGAGAGCGGGACAGGGAAAAACAATGAGCAGTTCTTC.

The chain joins TRBV5-4 to TRBJ2-1, with 9 positions matching TRBD1. V lost 4 bases to trimming and J lost 2 bases; unmatched junction nucleotides: 7. The CDR3 covers 16 residues. Germline assignment: CDR1 SGHNT and CDR2 YYREEE (reference sequence). This chain's CDR3 is CASSPDRGGPYNEQFF. The CDR3 DNA reads as TGTGCCAGCAGCCCAGACAGGGGGGGTCCCTACAATGAGCAGTTCTTC.

The rearrangement joins TRBV6-5 to TRBJ1-5, with a possible D match to TRBD1 (5 bases). Germline V lookup: CDR1 MNHEY, CDR2 SVGAGI. This CDR3 has 13 amino acids. Trimming shortened V by 2 bases and J by 5 bases, and 7 bases separated the two germline ends. CDR3 DNA sequence: TGTGCCAGCAGTTACGACAGTTATCAGCCCCAGCATTTT. It yields the protein CASSYDSYQPQHF.

The chain recombines TRBV9 with TRBJ2-5; D is unclear. The germline gives CDR1 SGDLS, CDR2 YYNGEE. CDR3 length: 13 residues. V gave up 0 bases and J gave up 7 bases, with 10 bases separating them. This CDR3 is CASSVEQPTTQYF. The CDR3 DNA reads TGTGCCAGCAGCGTAGAACAGCCGACGACCCAGTACTTC.

The chain links TRBV5-1 to TRBJ2-3; 10 nucleotides line up with TRBD2. This CDR3 is built from 19 residues. The junction had 10 bases not matched to a gene; V was cut back by 0 bases and J by 0 bases. Germline CDR1 is SGHRS and CDR2 is YFSETQ. CDR3 region: CASSLAGLAGARSTDTQYF. CDR3 nucleotides: TGCGCCAGCAGCTTGGCGGGTCTAGCGGGGGCGAGAAGCACAGATACGCAGTATTTT.

V usage is TRBV9 and J usage is TRBJ1-1; 7 nucleotides agree with TRBD1. There are 16 residues in the CDR3. V lost 4 bases, J lost 2 bases, and 11 bases stayed unmatched. The germline CDR1 and CDR2 sequences are SGDLS and YYNGEE. The CDR3 DNA reads as TGTGCCAGCAGCCCCCGACAGGGTACCTTAAACACTGAAGCTTTCTTT. It yields the protein CASSPRQGTLNTEAFF. The full variable domain, its missing parts supplied by reference TRBV9 and TRBJ1-1, is DSGVTQTPKHLITATGQRVTLRCSPRSGDLSVYWYQQSLDQGLQFLIQYYNGEERAKGNILERFSAQQFPDLHSELNLSSLELGDSALYFCASSPRQGTLNTEAFFGQGTRLTVV.

The gene calls are TRBV11-2 and TRBJ2-7; TRBD1 matches 8 bases. Trimming took 4 bases from V and 6 from J; bases not matched to a gene: 5. Germline V CDR1 and CDR2: SGHAT, FQNNGV. CDR3 size: 13 residues. CDR3 DNA: TGTGCCAGCAGCTGGGACAGGCTCATCGAGCAGTACTTC. This gives the protein CASSWDRLIEQYF.

The chain uses TRBV5-1 and TRBJ1-1; D may be TRBD1 (6 bases). The CDR3 sequence is 14 residues long. Trimming removed 4 bases at V and 2 bases at J, with 12 bases between. Germline-derived CDR1 and CDR2 are SGHRS and YFSETQ. The CDR3 region has the DNA TGCGCCAGCAGCCTCAGACAGGTAAACACTGAAGCTTTCTTT. Translating it yields CASSLRQVNTEAFF.

The chain is built from TRBV19 and TRBJ2-3; 11 bases are shared with TRBD1. CDR1 and CDR2 from the germline V gene are LNHDA and SQIVND (reference sequence). J was trimmed by 4 bases and V by 5 bases; bases with no gene match: 5. The CDR3 consists of 15 residues. The CDR3 DNA is TGTGCCAGTAGTCCCCGGGACAGGGGGTCAGATACGCAGTATTTT. It translates to CASSPRDRGSDTQYF.

This chain connects TRBV9 to TRBJ1-2; 8 nucleotides line up with TRBD1. The CDR3 consists of 13 residues. Germline V gene data show CDR1 as SGDLS and CDR2 as YYNGEE. Unmatched junction bases numbered 6, after V lost 4 bases and J lost 7 bases. The CDR3 loop reads CASSTRGQSGYTF. The CDR3 DNA reads as TGTGCCAGCAGCACCAGGGGGCAGAGTGGCTACACCTTC.

V is TRBV6-5 and J is TRBJ1-5; the match to TRBD1 covers 9 bases. With V trimmed by 6 bases and J by 10 bases, 7 bases remained unmatched. This CDR3 is built from 13 residues. The germline V gene encodes CDR1 MNHEY and CDR2 SVGAGI. This CDR3 reads CASRTGGKGPQHF. In nucleotides, the CDR3 is TGTGCCAGCAGGACAGGGGGAAAGGGACCCCAGCATTTT.

The chain joins TRBV2 to TRBJ2-3; D might be TRBD1 (5 bases). Germline V lookup: CDR1 SNHLY, CDR2 FYNNEI. CDR3 length: 15 amino acids. V dropped 2 bases and J dropped 3 bases, with 12 bases sitting between them. CDR3 DNA: TGTGCCAGCAGTGAATTATCTGGGGCAACAGATACGCAGTATTTT. This gives the protein CASSELSGATDTQYF.

The chain employs TRBV10-3 and TRBJ1-1; no clear D. The CDR3 is 14 amino acids. Germline CDR1 ENHRY, CDR2 SYGVKD. V lost 2 bases and J 4 bases, leaving 11 bases between the germline ends. The CDR3 DNA follows: TGTGCCATCAGTGAGCCAAACATTGGCACTGAAGCTTTCTTT. Translated, it gives CAISEPNIGTEAFF.

The chain employs TRBV5-4 and TRBJ2-7; D is unresolved. The V end was cut by 2 bases, the J end by 3 bases, with 9 bases between. The germline V gene has CDR1 SGHNT and CDR2 YYREEE (reference sequence). The CDR3 has 13 amino acids. CDR3 region: CASSLRLDYEQYF. The CDR3 nucleotides are TGTGCCAGCAGCTTACGGCTAGACTACGAGCAGTACTTC.